Listed below are T cell receptor beta chains from one sample, sequenced in a study of blood T cell repertoires in COVID-19. The repertoire was sequenced with immunoSEQ multiplex PCR; TCRdb's copy has only in-frame clones and lacks some. The table lists about 47,000 clones, roughly 89% of them singletons. The sample consisted of peripheral blood. The receptors stem from a man in his sixties or seventies with active COVID-19. The CDR3 runs from the conserved cysteine through the conserved F or W. A D gene is named only where the DNA matches it firmly. Only part of the rows carry a size: once, few, many, or a class if the clone is expanded.

j_call: TRBJ1-2
d_call: TRBD1
clone_size: NA
v_call: TRBV3-1/TRBV3-2
cdr3_aa: CASSQVKGTGFGYTF
cdr3_nt: TGTGCCAGCAGCCAAGTTAAGGGGACAGGGTTCGGCTACACCTTC

j_call: TRBJ2-5
d_call: TRBD1
clone_size: NA
v_call: TRBV5-5
cdr3_aa: CASSLAGGGAETQYF
cdr3_nt: TGTGCCAGCAGCTTGGCAGGGGGCGGGGCGGAGACCCAGTACTTC

j_call: TRBJ2-1
d_call: TRBD2
clone_size: NA
v_call: TRBV9
cdr3_aa: CASSKGLAGSYNEQFF
cdr3_nt: TGTGCCAGCAGCAAGGGACTAGCGGGTTCCTACAATGAGCAGTTCTTC

j_call: TRBJ1-1
d_call: NA
clone_size: NA
v_call: TRBV4-2
cdr3_aa: CASSQETGLNTEAFF
cdr3_nt: TGTGCCAGCAGCCAAGAAACGGGTCTGAACACTGAAGCTTTCTTT

j_call: TRBJ2-1
d_call: NA
clone_size: NA
v_call: TRBV19
cdr3_aa: CASSILGQYNEQFF
cdr3_nt: TGTGCCAGTAGTATACTAGGACAGTACAATGAGCAGTTCTTC

j_call: TRBJ1-1
d_call: TRBD1
clone_size: NA
v_call: TRBV4-1
cdr3_aa: CASSPTGTANTEAFF
cdr3_nt: TGCGCCAGCAGCCCAACCGGGACAGCGAACACTGAAGCTTTCTTT

j_call: TRBJ1-4
d_call: NA
clone_size: NA
v_call: TRBV27
cdr3_aa: CASSSGQQREKLFF
cdr3_nt: TGTGCCAGCAGTTCCGGACAGCAGAGGGAAAAACTGTTTTTT

j_call: TRBJ1-5
d_call: NA
clone_size: NA
v_call: TRBV30
cdr3_aa: CAWSVDRRANQPQHF
cdr3_nt: TGTGCCTGGAGTGTAGATCGGAGGGCCAATCAGCCCCAGCATTTT

j_call: TRBJ1-2
d_call: NA
clone_size: once
v_call: TRBV6-5
cdr3_aa: CASIKRGGVYGYTF
cdr3_nt: TGTGCCAGCATAAAAAGGGGCGGCGTCTATGGCTACACCTTC

j_call: TRBJ1-1
d_call: NA
clone_size: NA
v_call: TRBV18
cdr3_aa: CASSPAVMNTEAFF
cdr3_nt: TGTGCCAGCTCACCGGCCGTGATGAACACTGAAGCTTTCTTT

j_call: TRBJ1-2
d_call: TRBD1
clone_size: NA
v_call: TRBV5-1
cdr3_aa: CASSFGDREAYGYTF
cdr3_nt: TGCGCCAGCAGCTTTGGGGACAGGGAGGCCTATGGCTACACCTTC

j_call: TRBJ2-2
d_call: TRBD1
clone_size: NA
v_call: TRBV5-1
cdr3_aa: CASSFIGRGRGELFF
cdr3_nt: TGCGCCAGCAGCTTCATCGGCAGGGGGCGAGGGGAGCTGTTTTTT

j_call: TRBJ2-1
d_call: TRBD2
clone_size: NA
v_call: TRBV11-2
cdr3_aa: CASSTTSGGPRVQFF
cdr3_nt: TGTGCCAGCAGTACGACTAGCGGGGGGCCTCGGGTGCAGTTCTTC

j_call: TRBJ2-5
d_call: TRBD1
clone_size: NA
v_call: TRBV5-1
cdr3_aa: CASSLGTGEQETQYF
cdr3_nt: TGCGCCAGCAGCTTGGGGACAGGGGAACAAGAGACCCAGTACTTC

j_call: TRBJ2-5
d_call: TRBD2
clone_size: NA
v_call: TRBV7-9
cdr3_aa: CASSLSSGGAETQYF
cdr3_nt: TGTGCCAGCAGCTTAAGTAGCGGGGGGGCAGAGACCCAGTACTTC

j_call: TRBJ2-3
d_call: NA
clone_size: few
v_call: TRBV2
cdr3_aa: CASRARSTDTQYF
cdr3_nt: TGTGCCAGCAGGGCCAGAAGCACAGATACGCAGTATTTT

j_call: TRBJ2-1
d_call: NA
clone_size: NA
v_call: TRBV11-1
cdr3_aa: CASSVGLFPYNEQFF
cdr3_nt: TGTGCCAGCAGCGTCGGACTCTTTCCCTACAATGAGCAGTTCTTC

j_call: TRBJ1-1
d_call: NA
clone_size: NA
v_call: TRBV21-1
cdr3_aa: CASSTQTAPNTEAFF
cdr3_nt: TGTGCCAGCAGCACGCAGACAGCTCCTAACACTGAAGCTTTCTTT

j_call: TRBJ2-1
d_call: TRBD2
clone_size: NA
v_call: TRBV5-5
cdr3_aa: CASSPEGLAGYEQFF
cdr3_nt: TGTGCCAGCAGCCCCGAGGGGCTAGCGGGGTATGAGCAGTTCTTC

j_call: TRBJ2-7
d_call: NA
clone_size: NA
v_call: TRBV15
cdr3_aa: CATSRDRYEQYF
cdr3_nt: TGTGCCACCAGCAGAGATCGTTACGAGCAGTACTTC

j_call: TRBJ2-3
d_call: TRBD2
clone_size: NA
v_call: TRBV7-3
cdr3_aa: CASSFSGQNTDTQYF
cdr3_nt: TGTGCCAGCAGCTTTAGCGGGCAAAACACAGATACGCAGTATTTT

j_call: TRBJ1-1
d_call: TRBD1
clone_size: once
v_call: TRBV7-9
cdr3_aa: CASSLPGQRITEAFF
cdr3_nt: TGTGCCAGCAGCCTGCCGGGACAGAGAATCACTGAAGCTTTCTTT

j_call: TRBJ1-2
d_call: TRBD1
clone_size: once
v_call: TRBV28
cdr3_aa: CASSATGGAVGYTF
cdr3_nt: TGTGCCAGCAGTGCTACAGGGGGCGCGGTTGGCTACACCTTC

j_call: TRBJ1-5
d_call: NA
clone_size: once
v_call: TRBV29-1
cdr3_aa: CSVGQDRKQPQHF
cdr3_nt: TGCAGCGTTGGACAGGATCGTAAACAGCCCCAGCATTTT

j_call: TRBJ1-5
d_call: NA
clone_size: NA
v_call: TRBV7-9
cdr3_aa: CASSLRYSNQPQHF
cdr3_nt: TGTGCCAGCAGCTTGAGATATAGCAATCAGCCCCAGCATTTT

j_call: TRBJ2-6
d_call: NA
clone_size: once
v_call: TRBV19
cdr3_aa: CASSILSSGANVLTF
cdr3_nt: TGTGCCAGTAGTATTCTAAGCTCTGGGGCCAACGTCCTGACTTTC

j_call: TRBJ2-5
d_call: TRBD2
clone_size: NA
v_call: TRBV5-1
cdr3_aa: CASSLEAGGSQETQYF
cdr3_nt: TGCGCCAGCAGCTTGGAAGCGGGGGGTTCCCAAGAGACCCAGTACTTC

j_call: TRBJ2-7
d_call: TRBD1
clone_size: NA
v_call: TRBV7-7
cdr3_aa: CASSPWTGRCTYEQYF
cdr3_nt: TGTGCTAGCAGCCCGTGGACAGGTAGGTGCACCTACGAGCAGTACTTC

j_call: TRBJ1-5
d_call: TRBD1
clone_size: NA
v_call: TRBV19
cdr3_aa: CASSISLGQGEHF
cdr3_nt: TGTGCCAGTAGTATCTCTTTGGGACAGGGAGAGCATTTT

j_call: TRBJ2-7
d_call: TRBD1
clone_size: NA
v_call: TRBV5-4
cdr3_aa: CASSPDRGGFYEQYF
cdr3_nt: TGTGCCAGCAGCCCGGACAGGGGAGGTTTTTACGAGCAGTACTTC

j_call: TRBJ2-5
d_call: TRBD1
clone_size: NA
v_call: TRBV4-2
cdr3_aa: CASSQENRGQETQYF
cdr3_nt: TGTGCCAGCAGCCAAGAAAACAGGGGTCAAGAGACCCAGTACTTC

j_call: TRBJ2-7
d_call: TRBD2
clone_size: once
v_call: TRBV19
cdr3_aa: CASSIRSGGTSYEQYF
cdr3_nt: TGTGCCAGTAGTATTAGGAGCGGGGGGACCTCCTACGAGCAGTACTTC

j_call: TRBJ2-3
d_call: TRBD2
clone_size: NA
v_call: TRBV9
cdr3_aa: CASSIGTSGGTDTQYF
cdr3_nt: TGTGCCAGCAGCATTGGGACTAGCGGGGGTACAGATACGCAGTATTTT

j_call: TRBJ2-5
d_call: NA
clone_size: NA
v_call: TRBV10-2
cdr3_aa: CASRTGLQETQYF
cdr3_nt: TGCGCCAGCAGAACAGGGTTGCAAGAGACCCAGTACTTC

j_call: TRBJ1-1
d_call: NA
clone_size: NA
v_call: TRBV11-1
cdr3_aa: CASSIYRETEAFF
cdr3_nt: TGTGCCAGCAGCATTTACAGGGAAACTGAAGCTTTCTTT

j_call: TRBJ1-4
d_call: NA
clone_size: few
v_call: TRBV7-9
cdr3_aa: CASSFGRTNEKLFF
cdr3_nt: TGTGCCAGCAGCTTTGGGCGCACTAATGAAAAACTGTTTTTT

j_call: TRBJ1-1
d_call: NA
clone_size: NA
v_call: TRBV10-3
cdr3_aa: CAISAGQDEAFF
cdr3_nt: TGTGCCATCAGTGCAGGGCAGGATGAAGCTTTCTTT

j_call: TRBJ2-3
d_call: TRBD2
clone_size: NA
v_call: TRBV11-3
cdr3_aa: CASSLSGVTDTQYF
cdr3_nt: TGTGCCAGCAGCCTTAGCGGGGTCACAGATACGCAGTATTTT

j_call: TRBJ2-2
d_call: NA
clone_size: NA
v_call: TRBV29-1
cdr3_aa: CSVVRGLVVGGELFF
cdr3_nt: TGCAGCGTTGTAAGGGGGTTGGTGGTTGGCGGGGAGCTGTTTTTT

j_call: TRBJ2-1
d_call: NA
clone_size: NA
v_call: TRBV4-1
cdr3_aa: CASSQSTKREQFF
cdr3_nt: TGCGCCAGCAGCCAAAGTACGAAGAGGGAGCAGTTCTTC

j_call: TRBJ1-5
d_call: TRBD1
clone_size: NA
v_call: TRBV27
cdr3_aa: CASSQDRLQPQHF
cdr3_nt: TGTGCCAGCAGTCAGGACAGGTTGCAGCCCCAGCATTTT

j_call: TRBJ1-4
d_call: TRBD1
clone_size: NA
v_call: TRBV11-2
cdr3_aa: CASSLQGQQLGKLFF
cdr3_nt: TGTGCCAGCAGCTTACAGGGACAGCAGTTGGGAAAACTGTTTTTT

j_call: TRBJ1-5
d_call: NA
clone_size: NA
v_call: TRBV7-8
cdr3_aa: CASSLGQALRVNQPQHF
cdr3_nt: TGTGCCAGCAGCTTAGGACAGGCCCTGAGGGTTAATCAGCCCCAGCATTTT

j_call: TRBJ1-2
d_call: NA
clone_size: once
v_call: TRBV12-3/TRBV12-4
cdr3_aa: CASSRGQEGYTF
cdr3_nt: TGTGCCAGCAGCAGGGGCCAGGAGGGCTACACCTTC

j_call: TRBJ2-1
d_call: TRBD1
clone_size: NA
v_call: TRBV27
cdr3_aa: CASSKRGTGGDEQFF
cdr3_nt: TGTGCCAGCAGTAAACGCGGGACAGGGGGCGATGAGCAGTTCTTC

j_call: TRBJ1-2
d_call: TRBD1
clone_size: NA
v_call: TRBV27
cdr3_aa: CASSFLDRGGSGYTF
cdr3_nt: TGTGCCAGCAGTTTCCTGGACAGGGGGGGGAGTGGCTACACCTTC

j_call: TRBJ2-1
d_call: TRBD1
clone_size: NA
v_call: TRBV30
cdr3_aa: CAWSSTGVGYNEQFF
cdr3_nt: TGTGCCTGGAGTTCCACAGGGGTCGGTTACAATGAGCAGTTCTTC

j_call: TRBJ1-5
d_call: NA
clone_size: NA
v_call: TRBV28
cdr3_aa: CASRHSNQPQHF
cdr3_nt: TGTGCCAGTAGACATAGCAATCAGCCCCAGCATTTT

j_call: TRBJ2-3
d_call: NA
clone_size: NA
v_call: TRBV7-9
cdr3_aa: CASSLAQGQGHTDTQYF
cdr3_nt: TGTGCCAGCAGCTTAGCGCAGGGGCAGGGCCACACAGATACGCAGTATTTT

j_call: TRBJ2-5
d_call: TRBD2
clone_size: NA
v_call: TRBV2
cdr3_aa: CASANGLAGGGETQYF
cdr3_nt: TGTGCCAGCGCCAACGGACTAGCGGGGGGCGGGGAGACCCAGTACTTC

j_call: TRBJ2-2
d_call: NA
clone_size: NA
v_call: TRBV24-1
cdr3_aa: CATSVGYPGELFF
cdr3_nt: TGTGCCACCAGTGTCGGGTACCCCGGGGAGCTGTTTTTT

j_call: TRBJ1-1
d_call: NA
clone_size: NA
v_call: TRBV30
cdr3_aa: CAWSRVSTEAFF
cdr3_nt: TGTGCCTGGTCTCGGGTGTCCACTGAAGCTTTCTTT

j_call: TRBJ2-3
d_call: TRBD1
clone_size: once
v_call: TRBV5-1
cdr3_aa: CASSSGTVVTDTQYF
cdr3_nt: TGCGCCAGCAGCTCCGGGACAGTCGTCACAGATACGCAGTATTTT

j_call: TRBJ2-3
d_call: TRBD1
clone_size: NA
v_call: TRBV5-5
cdr3_aa: CASSSPDRAPQYF
cdr3_nt: TGTGCCAGCAGCTCCCCTGACAGGGCCCCGCAGTATTTT

j_call: TRBJ1-2
d_call: TRBD1
clone_size: once
v_call: TRBV19
cdr3_aa: CASRIRTTGHYGYTF
cdr3_nt: TGTGCCAGTAGAATTAGAACGACAGGGCACTATGGCTACACCTTC

j_call: TRBJ1-5
d_call: NA
clone_size: NA
v_call: TRBV28
cdr3_aa: CASSSGDQPQHF
cdr3_nt: TGTGCAAGCAGTTCAGGGGATCAGCCCCAGCATTTT

j_call: TRBJ1-1
d_call: NA
clone_size: NA
v_call: TRBV5-1
cdr3_aa: CASSPNSGRDAFF
cdr3_nt: TGCGCCAGCAGCCCCAATAGCGGCAGGGATGCTTTCTTT

j_call: TRBJ2-1
d_call: NA
clone_size: NA
v_call: TRBV4-1
cdr3_aa: CASSLTTDNEQFF
cdr3_nt: TGCGCCAGCAGCCTTACGACAGACAATGAGCAGTTCTTC

j_call: TRBJ1-5
d_call: NA
clone_size: NA
v_call: TRBV5-6
cdr3_aa: CASSFIAGNQPQHF
cdr3_nt: TGTGCCAGCAGCTTTATTGCAGGGAACCAGCCCCAGCATTTT